Below are 4 T cell receptor beta chains sequenced from a single sample in a study of T cell responses to AZD1222 COVID-19 vaccine. Sequencing used immunoSEQ multiplex PCR; TCRdb keeps in-frame clones, though not all of them. The data show fewer than 150,000 clones, over 80% seen once. Sample: peripheral blood, taken 28 days after the second AZD1222 dose. These receptors were collected from an adult who received the AZD1222 COVID-19 vaccine.

As to this clone: Additional DNA sequences in this sample encode the identical CDR3. V gene TRBV12-3 or TRBV12-4 combines with J gene TRBJ1-1, with a possible D match to TRBD1 (6 bases). Trimming took off 3 bases at V and 1 base at J, with 6 bases between the two ends. The CDR3 length is 13 residues. Written as DNA, the CDR3 is TGTGCCAGCAGTTTGACAGGGAACACTGAAGCTTTCTTT. Translated, it gives CASSLTGNTEAFF.

The CDR3 DNA reads as TGTGCCAGCAGTTGGGGGTACAATGAGCAGTTCTTC. It codes for CASSWGYNEQFF. The chain joins TRBV27 to TRBJ2-1, with D perhaps given as TRBD1 or TRBD2 (5 bases each). The CDR3 sequence is 12 residues long. Trimming took 4 bases from V and 4 from J, leaving 5 bases between them. Looked up from germline, CDR1 is MNHEY and CDR2 is SMNVEV (reference sequence).

The chain is built from TRBV28 and TRBJ2-5, with 11 bases matching TRBD1. The CDR3 loop spans 15 amino acids. The trim removed 5 bases at V and 1 base at J, leaving 3 bases unmatched. In germline, CDR1 is MDHEN, CDR2 SYDVKM. CDR3 nucleotides: TGTGCCAGCAGTCCCGGGACAGGGGGCCAAGAGACCCAGTACTTC. Translation: CASSPGTGGQETQYF.

J is TRBJ1-2 and V is TRBV3-1 (or the pseudogene TRBV3-2); D possibly corresponds to TRBD1 (5 bases). V dropped 4 bases and J dropped 4 bases, with 16 bases sitting between them. This CDR3 is built from 15 residues. The germline V gene encodes CDR1 LGHDT and CDR2 YNNKEL (reference sequence). As DNA, the CDR3 is TGTGCCAGCAGCCTCACCCAGGGAATGATCTATGGCTACACCTTC. The encoded protein is CASSLTQGMIYGYTF.